The TCR beta chain described here comes from a study of human T cells and chemical hapten exposure (dated by TCRdb to the early 2020s). Study-level background: For sensitization, 2% DPC in acetone was applied to a roughly 2 cm by roughly 2 cm area of upper inner arm skin. Patient blood was sampled pre-sensitization (week 0) and at 2, 6 and about 24 weeks after DPC sensitization. Patients additionally received weekly therapeutic DPC doses to the scalp throughout the roughly 24-week study period. Blood for TCR sequencing was provided by twenty-nine alopecia patients at one to four time points (pre-sensitization, 2, 6 and 24 weeks). Patch testing was done on the upper back using Finn chambers containing 0.01% DPC, and results were scored after 6 days according to International Contact Dermatitis Research Group standards. Libraries were pooled for sequencing, and per-sample TCR yields varied mainly because of small differences in library volumes within the pool. Peripheral blood TCR repertoire changes were tracked in vivo in alopecia patients during primary and secondary sensitization to the hapten diphenylcyclopropenone (DPC). Most of the patients in the cohort were female, and the cohort covered alopecia areata with under or over 50% scalp involvement, alopecia totalis and alopecia universalis.

Preparation of the library involved RACE. Sequencing took place on a NextSeq 500. During library preparation, unique molecular identifiers were attached to individual cDNA molecules so that TCRs could be counted in a quantitative, reproducible way. From each blood RNA sample, both TCR alpha and TCR beta chains were sequenced. Per the original workflow: The median number of TCRs per sample was over 85,000, ranging from roughly 20,000 to 700,000. The Decombinator software suite was used to annotate the V, J and CDR3 of the TCR reads. For the PS versus PT1 abundance plots, all samples were subsampled to the same number of TCRs (28,000). Expanded TCRs were defined as absent before sensitization and observed at least eight times at the 2-week time point. Using fastp trimming at Q25 and MiXCR clonotype assembly, TCRdb reanalyzed the public sequencing data and kept in-frame beta chains. Identical CDR3 protein sequences are pooled into one entry, listed with their most common genes and DNA. Here the V and J calls rest on TCRdb's processing, not on the authors' analysis. This sample holds 380,000 or so distinct CDR3 sequences; approximately 5.1% were observed only once. The top ten clones comprise around 2.3% of the sample.

What the work shows at the level of the full study, not this receptor alone: DPC sensitization did not change how many TCRs were above 1 in 1000 frequency, and no evidence was found of alterations in global repertoire structure. Significantly more large CDR3 similarity clusters were formed by expanded TCRs than by pre-sensitization or healthy control sets, consistent with antigen-driven responses. After repeated subsampling, the strength of the expansion versus patch-test correlation and the threshold at which it became significant changed. Patch test score correlated positively with the number of PT1 expanded TCRs, reaching significance at thresholds 8, 16 and 32 but not at 4. Alopecia, a presumed autoimmune disease, was present in all patients, so the immune response of the patients might differ from that of healthy individuals.

Per the publication, the time point label means: patch test 1, 2 weeks after DPC sensitization. The treatment or condition tag for this specimen amounts to: therapeutic diphenylcyclopropenone sensitization with weekly scalp DPC. At each patch-test visit, blood was drawn before the patch test was applied. Patients were considered eligible if aged 18 to 70, diagnosed with alopecia and deemed suitable for DPC therapy, and patients were excluded if pregnant. Total RNA was extracted from unfractionated whole blood collected in Tempus Blood RNA tubes. This clonotype was seen ten or more times. Its recognized antigen is unknown. No base quality values were provided; no much bigger clone lies one nucleotide off. The sequence came from a woman in her forties or fifties with alopecia areata. Some clones in this sample may be carry-over from other donors' samples. The sample in question was whole blood, obtained in connection with sensitization to the hapten diphenylcyclopropenone (DPC).

The CDR3 reads as follows: CASSARVEQFF. The nucleotides are TGTGCCAGCAGTGCCAGGGTCGAGCAGTTCTTC. The chain uses TRBV12-3 or TRBV12-4 and TRBJ2-1; TRBD1 is perhaps the D gene, given 5 matching bases. From its cysteine to its phenylalanine, the CDR3 spans 11 amino acids. This entry keeps only the CDR3 DNA: 33 bases, framed from base 1. Trimming removed 5 bases from V and 10 bases from J, leaving 9 bases between the germline ends.